This record concerns one T cell receptor (beta chain) sequence. Its antigen is as yet unknown. The sample belongs to a study of beta chain features in type 1 diabetes. Study-wide points: Equally in patients and controls, shorter templates might have been favored by PCR. In all four CD4+ subsets, TCRB CDR3 length was significantly, moderately reduced in type 1 diabetes.

This CDR3 is 11 amino acids long. The ends lost 3 bases at V and 7 bases at J; junction bases unmatched: 3. Germline V gene lookup returns CDR1 SQVTM and CDR2 ANQGSEA. By way of CD45RO/CCR7/CD25/CD127/CD95/CD27, the CD4+ regulatory, stem cell-like memory, central memory and naive cells were sorted. Expressed TCRB transcripts got sequenced, as all isolated RNA was reverse transcribed. Some clones are missing from TCRdb's copy, which holds only in-frame ones; the method was immunoSEQ multiplex PCR. Seen here are about 270,000 clones, roughly an eighth observed once, and the top ten hold 0.017%. The rearrangement links TRBV29-1 to TRBJ2-7, with 7 positions matching TRBD2. The clonotype comes from a man aged 25-45 years with type 1 diabetes. The sequencing sample was made of naive CD4+ T cells from blood. The CDR3 loop reads CSVDRGGEQYF. CDR3 coding DNA: TGCAGCGTTGATAGGGGAGGGGAGCAGTACTTC.